This T cell receptor (beta chain) stems from a study of blood T cells in healthy people across ages (dated by TCRdb to between 2014 and 2016). Concerning the study at large: Template switching captured roughly one uniquely barcoded TCR beta cDNA molecule per two T cells in model experiments. To track age-related changes in TCR beta repertoire diversity, the study relied on deep sequencing normalized with unique cDNA molecular identifiers. Four age groups were formed from the donors: young (average approximately 15 years), middle-aged (approximately 42), aged (roughly 56) and long-lived (around 80). Donors of different ages were randomly distributed across sequencing lanes to avoid experimental bias. Two additional independent replicas of 1 million unique cDNA reads from the same blood draw were analyzed for two donors (one aged 18 to 29 and one aged 80 or older).

Receptor amplification or capture employed 5' RACE. The second PCR ran for about 6 to 11 cycles and used a J-beta primer mix along with a sample-barcoded 5' primer. A template-switch 5' adaptor carrying 12 random nucleotides introduced a unique molecular identifier onto each TCR beta cDNA molecule. Each sample yielded at least 3 million CDR3-containing paired-end reads. First-strand cDNA synthesis was performed from all RNA using the Mint cDNA synthesis kit, with priming by a TRBC-specific oligonucleotide. All cDNA was treated with uracil-DNA glycosylase and then went through a first 18-cycle PCR with the universal primers M1SS and BC2_uni_R. Under the source paper's analysis protocol: Each sample was normalized by randomly selecting 1 million high-quality reads, each carrying a distinct molecular identifier. Reads sharing molecular identifiers were discarded rather than binned into consensus sequences. CDR3 identification, clonotype clustering and error correction used MiTCR with a Q25 quality threshold and the strictest error-elimination algorithm. A nonparametric unseen species model using Euler transformation provided a lower-bound estimate of total TCR beta diversity. The raw public data were reprocessed by TCRdb itself: fastp quality trimming at Q25, MiXCR clonotype calling, in-frame beta chains only. Rows with one shared CDR3 protein collapse into an entry with the most common genes and DNA. In this record, the V and J calls reflect TCRdb's handling and not the investigators' own analysis. The sample has around 1,900,000 distinct CDR3 sequences on record, about 39% of them singletons. Clones ranked in the top ten supply roughly 23% of the sample.

V sheds 3 bases and J sheds 5 bases, leaving 19 bases between their ends. According to the germline V gene, CDR1 reads SGDLS and CDR2 reads YYNGEE. Counted from cysteine to phenylalanine, this CDR3 has 16 amino acids. This entry keeps only the CDR3 DNA: 48 bases, framed from base 1. Systemically healthy Caucasian individuals from Russia, around 39 in total and aged about 6 to 100 years, were included as donors. Around 9.9 milliliters of peripheral blood were collected from each donor into EDTA-treated Vacutainer tubes. Ficoll-Paque density-gradient centrifugation was used to isolate PBMCs, with at least 6 million obtained per sample. Trizol reagent was used to extract total RNA from PBMCs, with at least 6 micrograms per sample. The percentages of naive CD45RAhigh/CD27high T cells were determined by flow cytometry on a PBMC aliquot from every donor. Study-wide conclusions, independent of this receptor: Because profiling used bulk unsorted PBMCs, naive and antigen-experienced compartments could not be compared conclusively. Estimates of total diversity based on one million sequenced T cells were regarded as lower bounds and as underestimates. Compared with the aged group, more naive CD4+ T cells, fewer expanded clones and increased TCR diversity were shown by the long-lived group, suggesting age selection. Observed TCR beta diversity per million T cells fell roughly linearly with age, and a significant reduction was already apparent by age around 40. A strong correlation was found between observed TCR beta diversity and the percentage of naive T cells measured by flow cytometry. Donor CMV infection status was unknown, potentially confounding age-related changes in expanded clonotypes.

Note on this clonotype: Its target antigen remains unknown. No base-level quality is on record; no much larger clone is a single base apart.

The specimen sequenced was blood. The chain is made from TRBV9 and TRBJ2-3; a tentative D match to TRBD1 spans 6 bases. The clonotype comes from a human donor in good health. In nucleotide form, the sequence is TGTGCCAGCAGCGGAACCTTCAGGGGACCGTTAGATACGCAGTATTTT. Its amino acids are CASSGTFRGPLDTQYF. The CDR3 plus the reference TRBV9 and TRBJ2-3 genes for the other parts give the full variable domain: DSGVTQTPKHLITATGQRVTLRCSPRSGDLSVYWYQQSLDQGLQFLIQYYNGEERAKGNILERFSAQQFPDLHSELNLSSLELGDSALYFCASSGTFRGPLDTQYFGPGTRLTVL.